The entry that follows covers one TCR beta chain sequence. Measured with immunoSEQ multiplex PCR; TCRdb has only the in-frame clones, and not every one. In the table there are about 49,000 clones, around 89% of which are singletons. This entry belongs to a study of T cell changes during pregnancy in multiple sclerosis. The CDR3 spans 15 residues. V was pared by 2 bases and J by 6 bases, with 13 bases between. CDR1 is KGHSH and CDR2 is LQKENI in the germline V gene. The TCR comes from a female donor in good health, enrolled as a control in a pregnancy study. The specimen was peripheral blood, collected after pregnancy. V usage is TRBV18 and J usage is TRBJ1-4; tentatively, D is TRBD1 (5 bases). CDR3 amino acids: CASSPGAVADEKLFF. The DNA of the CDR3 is TGTGCCAGCTCACCAGGGGCGGTGGCGGATGAAAAACTGTTTTTT.